This TCR beta chain was sequenced for a study of cytomegalovirus exposure and HLA in healthy donors. General study points: Within an earlier analysis, most TCR beta V segments proved productive either about 87% or about 30% of the time. The study labeled approximately 150 TCR beta chains cytomegalovirus-associated.

Primers for the PCR totalled 60 Vbeta and 13 Jbeta. Source study methods: Later, an analysis found 65 million to 85 million unique TCR beta chains, and about 9.9 million of these were shared. The method was immunoSEQ multiplex PCR; TCRdb's version includes in-frame clones alone and lacks a portion of them. V and J calls plus clone size are reproduced from that table; the DNA served to infer D and trimming. The sample carries around 95,000 clones, approximately 80% recorded once. Concerning this clone itself: Antigen unknown.

This CDR3 is built from 13 residues. Germline CDR1 reads SGHTA; CDR2 reads FQGTGA. V was shortened by 2 bases and J by 1 base, with 5 bases between the two germline ends. The source is a female donor in good health and CMV-seropositive. Sequencing was done on a sample of PBMCs. This chain joins TRBV7-3 and TRBJ1-1; D is uncertain. CDR3 region: CASSLRANTEAFF. As DNA, the CDR3 is TGTGCCAGCAGCTTACGAGCGAACACTGAAGCTTTCTTT.